This TCR beta chain was recovered during a study of molecular identifiers for immune sequencing clone quantification. TCRdb analysed the PCR reads with MiXCR anew, one entry per CDR3 protein. The sample contains some 97,000 distinct CDR3 sequences, approximately 24% of which appear only once. Many counts were recorded for this clonotype. The sample comprised naive CD8+ T cells from blood, with Jurkat cell RNA spiked in. Documented subset: FACS-sorted CD8+CD4-CCR7+CD45RA+ naive T cells. This TCR was sampled from a human donor in good health. Some libraries in this study had Jurkat cell RNA spiked in.

In DNA, the CDR3 is TGTGCCAGCAGTCTTGGGACTGTCTCCTACGAGCAGTACTTC. This translates into CASSLGTVSYEQYF. The chain combines TRBV7-2 with TRBJ2-7; weak D call: TRBD2 (6 bases). V was shortened by 6 bases and J by 0 bases, with 12 bases between the two germline ends. Germline V CDR1 and CDR2: SGHTA, FQGNSA. CDR3 length: 14 residues.